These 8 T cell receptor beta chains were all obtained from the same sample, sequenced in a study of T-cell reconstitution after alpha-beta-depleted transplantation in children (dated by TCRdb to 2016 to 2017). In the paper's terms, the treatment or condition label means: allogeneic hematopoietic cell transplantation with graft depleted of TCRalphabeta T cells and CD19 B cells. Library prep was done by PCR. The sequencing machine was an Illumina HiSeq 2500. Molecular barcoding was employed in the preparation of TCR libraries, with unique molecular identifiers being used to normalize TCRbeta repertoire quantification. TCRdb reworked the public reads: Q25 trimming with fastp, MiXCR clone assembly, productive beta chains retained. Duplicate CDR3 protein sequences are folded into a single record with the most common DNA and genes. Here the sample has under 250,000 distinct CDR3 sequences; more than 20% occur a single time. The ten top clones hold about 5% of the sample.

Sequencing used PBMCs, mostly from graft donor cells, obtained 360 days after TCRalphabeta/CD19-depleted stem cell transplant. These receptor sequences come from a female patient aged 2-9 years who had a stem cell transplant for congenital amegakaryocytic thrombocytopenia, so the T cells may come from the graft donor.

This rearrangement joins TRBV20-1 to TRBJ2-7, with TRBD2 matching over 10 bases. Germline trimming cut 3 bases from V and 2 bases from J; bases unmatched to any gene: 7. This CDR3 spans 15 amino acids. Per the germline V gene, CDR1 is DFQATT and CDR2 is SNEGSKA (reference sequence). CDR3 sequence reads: CSARKLAGLPYEQYF. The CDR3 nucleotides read TGCAGTGCTAGGAAACTAGCGGGGCTCCCCTACGAGCAGTACTTC.

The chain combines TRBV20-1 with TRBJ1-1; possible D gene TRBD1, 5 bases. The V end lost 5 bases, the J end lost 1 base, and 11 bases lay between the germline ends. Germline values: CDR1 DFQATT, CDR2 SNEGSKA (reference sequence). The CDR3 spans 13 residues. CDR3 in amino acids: CSAHLGGNTEAFF. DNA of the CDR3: TGCAGTGCTCACTTGGGGGGGAACACTGAAGCTTTCTTT.

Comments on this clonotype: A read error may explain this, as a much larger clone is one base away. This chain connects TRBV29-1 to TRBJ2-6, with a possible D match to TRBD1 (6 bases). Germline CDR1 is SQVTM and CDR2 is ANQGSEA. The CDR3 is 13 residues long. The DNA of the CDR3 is TGCAGCGTCAGGGGCTCTGCGGCCAACGTCCTGACTTTC. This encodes CSVRGSAANVLTF.

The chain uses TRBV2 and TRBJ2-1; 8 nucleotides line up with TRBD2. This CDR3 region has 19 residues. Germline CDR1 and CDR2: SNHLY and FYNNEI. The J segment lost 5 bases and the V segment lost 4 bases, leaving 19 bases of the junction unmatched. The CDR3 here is CASSVPVSGKGTWDNEQFF. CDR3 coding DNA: TGTGCCAGCAGTGTACCGGTTAGCGGGAAAGGGACCTGGGACAATGAGCAGTTCTTC.

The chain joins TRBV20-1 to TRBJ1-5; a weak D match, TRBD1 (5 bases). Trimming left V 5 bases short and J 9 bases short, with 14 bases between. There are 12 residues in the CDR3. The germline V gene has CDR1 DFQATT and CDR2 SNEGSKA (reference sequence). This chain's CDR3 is CSALIQAGPQHF. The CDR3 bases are TGCAGTGCTCTCATACAGGCTGGGCCCCAGCATTTT.

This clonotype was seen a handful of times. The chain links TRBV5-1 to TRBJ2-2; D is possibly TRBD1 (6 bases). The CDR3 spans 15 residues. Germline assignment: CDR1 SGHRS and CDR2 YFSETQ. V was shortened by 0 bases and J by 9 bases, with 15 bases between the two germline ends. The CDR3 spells CASSLVAAQGWELFF. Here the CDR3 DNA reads TGCGCCAGCAGCTTGGTGGCAGCCCAGGGGTGGGAGCTGTTTTTT.

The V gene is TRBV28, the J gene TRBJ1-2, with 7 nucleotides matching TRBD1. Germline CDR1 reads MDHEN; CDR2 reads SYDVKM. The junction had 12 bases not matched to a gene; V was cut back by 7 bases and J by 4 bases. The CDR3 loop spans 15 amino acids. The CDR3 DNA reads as TGTGCCAGCAACCACGGGAGGGGGCAGGGCTATGGCTACACCTTC. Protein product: CASNHGRGQGYGYTF.

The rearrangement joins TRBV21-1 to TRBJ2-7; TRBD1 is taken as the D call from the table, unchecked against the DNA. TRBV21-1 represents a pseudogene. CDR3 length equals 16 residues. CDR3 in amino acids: CASSKFVRATDYEQYF. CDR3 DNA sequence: TGTGCCAGCAGCAAATTTGTTAGGGCGACGGACTACGAGCAGTACTTC.